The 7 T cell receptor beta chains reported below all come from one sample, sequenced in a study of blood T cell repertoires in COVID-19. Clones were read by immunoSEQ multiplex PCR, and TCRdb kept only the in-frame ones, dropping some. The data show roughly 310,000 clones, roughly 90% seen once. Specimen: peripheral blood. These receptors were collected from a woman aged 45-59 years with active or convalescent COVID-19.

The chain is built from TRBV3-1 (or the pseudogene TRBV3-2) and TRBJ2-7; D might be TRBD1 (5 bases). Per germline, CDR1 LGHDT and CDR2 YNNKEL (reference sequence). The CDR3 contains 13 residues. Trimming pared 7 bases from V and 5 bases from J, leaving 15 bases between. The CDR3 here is CASTPGARNEQYF. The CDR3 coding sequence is TGTGCCAGCACCCCTGGGGCAAGGAACGAGCAGTACTTC.

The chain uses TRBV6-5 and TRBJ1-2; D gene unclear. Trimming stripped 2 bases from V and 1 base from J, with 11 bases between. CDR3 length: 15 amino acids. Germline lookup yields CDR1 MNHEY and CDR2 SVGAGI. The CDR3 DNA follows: TGTGCCAGCAGTTACGGGCAGAGCCTTAACTATGGCTACACCTTC. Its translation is CASSYGQSLNYGYTF.

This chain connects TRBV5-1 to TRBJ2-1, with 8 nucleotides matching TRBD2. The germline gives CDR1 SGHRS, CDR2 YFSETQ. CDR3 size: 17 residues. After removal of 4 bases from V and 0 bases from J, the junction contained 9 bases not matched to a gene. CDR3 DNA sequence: TGCGCCAGCAGCCTCCGGACTAGCAGGAGCTCCTACAATGAGCAGTTCTTC. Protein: CASSLRTSRSSYNEQFF.

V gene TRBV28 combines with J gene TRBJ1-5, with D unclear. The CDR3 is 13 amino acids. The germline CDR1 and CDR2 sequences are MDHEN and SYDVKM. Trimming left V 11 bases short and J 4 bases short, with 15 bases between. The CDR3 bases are TGTGCCGTCGGGAGGGTGAGGAATCAGCCCCAGCATTTT. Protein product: CAVGRVRNQPQHF.

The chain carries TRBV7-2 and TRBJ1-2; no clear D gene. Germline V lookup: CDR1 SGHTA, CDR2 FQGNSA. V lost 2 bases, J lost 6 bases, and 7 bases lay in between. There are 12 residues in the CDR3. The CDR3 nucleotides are TGTGCCAGCAGCTTACAGAGGAATGGCTACACCTTC. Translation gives CASSLQRNGYTF.

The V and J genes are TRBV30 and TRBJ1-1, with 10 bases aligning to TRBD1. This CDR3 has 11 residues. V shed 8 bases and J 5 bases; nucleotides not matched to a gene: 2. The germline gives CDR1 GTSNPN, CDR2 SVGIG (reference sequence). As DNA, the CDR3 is TGTGCCGGGACAGGGGCGACTGAAGCTTTCTTT. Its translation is CAGTGATEAFF. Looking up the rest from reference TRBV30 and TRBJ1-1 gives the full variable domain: SQTIHQWPATLVQPVGSPLSLECTVEGTSNPNLYWYRQAAGRGLQLLFYSVGIGQISSEVPQNLSASRPQDRQFILSSKKLLLSDSGFYLCAGTGATEAFFGQGTRLTVV.

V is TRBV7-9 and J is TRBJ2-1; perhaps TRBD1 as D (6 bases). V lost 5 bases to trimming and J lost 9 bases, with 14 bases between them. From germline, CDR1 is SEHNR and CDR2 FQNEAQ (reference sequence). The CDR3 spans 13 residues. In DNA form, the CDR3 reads TGTGCCAGCAGCGTTACCAGGGGAAGTGAGCAGTTCTTC. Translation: CASSVTRGSEQFF.